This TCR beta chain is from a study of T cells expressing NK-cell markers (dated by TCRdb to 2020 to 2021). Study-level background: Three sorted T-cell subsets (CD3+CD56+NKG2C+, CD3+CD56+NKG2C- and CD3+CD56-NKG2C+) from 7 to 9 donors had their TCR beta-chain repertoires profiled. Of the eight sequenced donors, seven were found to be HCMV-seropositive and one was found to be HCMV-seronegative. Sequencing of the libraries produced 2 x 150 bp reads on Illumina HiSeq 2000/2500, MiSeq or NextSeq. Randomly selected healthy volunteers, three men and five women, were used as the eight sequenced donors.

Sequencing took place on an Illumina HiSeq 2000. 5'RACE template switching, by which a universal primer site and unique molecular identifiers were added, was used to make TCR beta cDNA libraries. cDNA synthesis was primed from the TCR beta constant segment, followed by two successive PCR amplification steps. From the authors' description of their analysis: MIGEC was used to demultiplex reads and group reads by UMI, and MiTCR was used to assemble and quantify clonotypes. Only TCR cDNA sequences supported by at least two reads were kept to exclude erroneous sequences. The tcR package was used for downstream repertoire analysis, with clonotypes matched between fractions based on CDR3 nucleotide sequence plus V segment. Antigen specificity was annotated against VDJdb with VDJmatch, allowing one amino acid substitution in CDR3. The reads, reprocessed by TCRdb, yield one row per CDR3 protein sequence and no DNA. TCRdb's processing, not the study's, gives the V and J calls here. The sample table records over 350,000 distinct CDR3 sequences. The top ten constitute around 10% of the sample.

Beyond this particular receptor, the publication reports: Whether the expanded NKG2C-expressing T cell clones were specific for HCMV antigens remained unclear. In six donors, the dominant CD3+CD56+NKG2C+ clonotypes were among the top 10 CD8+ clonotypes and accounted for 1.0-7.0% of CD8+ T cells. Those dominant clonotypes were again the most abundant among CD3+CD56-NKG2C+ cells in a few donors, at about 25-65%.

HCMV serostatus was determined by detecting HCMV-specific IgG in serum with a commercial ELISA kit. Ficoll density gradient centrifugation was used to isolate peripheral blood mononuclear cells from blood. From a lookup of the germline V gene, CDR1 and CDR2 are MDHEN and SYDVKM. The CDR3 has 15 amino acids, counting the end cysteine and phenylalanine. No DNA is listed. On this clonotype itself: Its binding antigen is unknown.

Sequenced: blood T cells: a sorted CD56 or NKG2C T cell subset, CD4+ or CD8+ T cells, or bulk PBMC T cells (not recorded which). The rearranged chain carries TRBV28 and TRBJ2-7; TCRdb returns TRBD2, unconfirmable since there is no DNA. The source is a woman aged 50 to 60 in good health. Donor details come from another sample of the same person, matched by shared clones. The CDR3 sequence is CASSIQGAGRARQYF.